The clone carrying this TCR beta chain showed up just a few times. Its antigen is not identified. Of the isolated RNA, all was reverse transcribed, and so the sequenced material was expressed TCRB transcripts. Sequencing was performed with immunoSEQ multiplex PCR; in TCRdb, only in-frame clones are kept and a portion is missing. This table has 680,000 or so clones, about 14% appearing once. The data derive from a study of beta chain features in type 1 diabetes. Overall study findings and caveats: Whatever favoring of shorter templates PCR might show would apply equally to patients and controls. Sampled from patients, naive, central memory and Treg TCRB repertoires appeared more similar than those sampled from healthy donors.

The length of the CDR3 is 16 residues. From germline, CDR1 is KGHSH and CDR2 LQKENI. Trimming cost V 3 bases and J 0 bases, with 14 bases left between them. The TCR sequence derives from a man aged 18 to 35 in good health. The chain couples TRBV18 to TRBJ1-1; D is possibly TRBD1 (5 bases). The sequenced material came from naive CD4+ T cells from blood. The chain's CDR3 is CASSPRDVGMNTEAFF. The CDR3 DNA reads TGTGCCAGCTCACCGCGGGACGTAGGCATGAACACTGAAGCTTTCTTT.